The next 26 T cell receptor beta chains were all read from a single sample in a study of patients and donors after allogeneic stem cell transplantation. One entry per CDR3 protein results from TCRdb running MiXCR on the RT-PCR reads. The repertoire includes roughly 940,000 distinct CDR3 sequences, roughly 17% of them detected once, and about 6% sits in the top ten. The sequenced sample consisted of blood, either unsorted or a sorted T cell fraction (not recorded which). These receptors all come from a human donor who was either an allogeneic HSCT recipient or a stem cell or donor lymphocyte infusion donor (not recorded which). It is not recorded whose cells these are; they may come from a transplant donor.

There are a few counts of this clonotype. The chain couples TRBV12-3 or TRBV12-4 to TRBJ1-1; D perhaps matches TRBD1 (6 bases). The CDR3 totals 14 residues. Deletions cut 6 bases from V and 1 base from J, with 12 bases between. This CDR3 is CASSSYRENTEAFF. CDR3 sequence (DNA): TGTGCCAGCAGCTCCTACAGGGAGAACACTGAAGCTTTCTTT.

V usage is TRBV5-1 and J usage is TRBJ1-1; D gene unclear. The germline CDR1 and CDR2 sequences are SGHRS and YFSETQ. CDR3 length: 16 amino acids. The V end was cut by 2 bases, the J end by 0 bases, with 14 bases between. The CDR3 region has the DNA TGCGCCAGCAGCTTCCGGGCCCGAGAACTGAACACTGAAGCTTTCTTT. Its protein is CASSFRARELNTEAFF.

This clonotype occurred many times. The chain links TRBV12-3 or TRBV12-4 to TRBJ1-2, with 10 nucleotides matching TRBD1. The CDR3 contains 13 residues. V gave up 5 bases and J gave up 5 bases; unmatched junction bases: 2. The CDR3 is CASSRTGGYGYTF. The CDR3, as DNA: TGTGCCAGCAGTCGGACAGGGGGTTATGGCTACACCTTC.

The table lists this clonotype with a few counts. The chain uses TRBV6-1 and TRBJ2-7; TRBD2 matches at 12 bases. The CDR3 is 15 amino acids. CDR1 and CDR2 (germline): MNHNS, SASEGT. Unmatched junction bases numbered 5, after V lost 6 bases and J lost 2 bases. The CDR3 DNA sequence: TGTGCCAGCAGAACGGGACTAGCGGGCACCTACGAGCAGTACTTC. Its protein is CASRTGLAGTYEQYF.

The J gene is TRBJ1-4, the V gene TRBV7-8; tentatively, D is TRBD1 (6 bases). This CDR3 is 15 amino acids long. The germline gives CDR1 SGHVS, CDR2 FQNEAQ. Between the trimmed V and J ends, which lost 5 bases and 6 bases, there was a span of 16 bases. The CDR3 reads CASSHPGQKYEKLFF. The CDR3 DNA sequence: TGTGCCAGCAGCCACCCCGGACAGAAGTATGAAAAACTGTTTTTT. The complete variable domain, with remaining parts taken from reference TRBV7-8 and TRBJ1-4, reads GAGVSQSPRYKVAKRGQDVALRCDPISGHVSLFWYQQALGQGPEFLTYFQNEAQLDKSGLPSDRFFAERPEGSVSTLKIQRTQQEDSAVYLCASSHPGQKYEKLFFGSGTQLSVL.

In its sample, this clonotype was seen many times. The chain recombines TRBV12-3 or TRBV12-4 with TRBJ2-1, with 13 bases that match TRBD2. Trimming cost V 5 bases and J 9 bases; bases outside gene matches: 7. This CDR3 has 15 residues. This CDR3 is CASSPTSGRAGEQFF. The CDR3 DNA sequence: TGTGCCAGCAGTCCAACTAGCGGGAGGGCCGGTGAGCAGTTCTTC.

This clonotype was counted between two and nine times. The chain links TRBV10-3 to TRBJ1-3; D gene unclear. CDR3 size: 13 residues. The V gene lost 6 bases and the J gene lost 1 base, with 7 bases spanning the gap. Germline CDR1 reads ENHRY; CDR2 reads SYGVKD. CDR3 sequence reads: CAIRAESGNTIYF. The CDR3 nucleotides are TGTGCCATCAGGGCGGAGTCTGGAAACACCATATATTTT.

This rearrangement joins TRBV11-2 to TRBJ2-3, with unresolved D. Germline assignment: CDR1 SGHAT and CDR2 FQNNGV. V was shortened by 4 bases and J by 4 bases, with 9 bases between the two germline ends. The CDR3 spans 13 residues. The CDR3 sequence: CASSYSRSDTQYF. CDR3 in DNA: TGTGCCAGCAGCTACTCTAGGTCAGATACGCAGTATTTT.

This clonotype was counted ten times or more. V is TRBV6-5 and J is TRBJ2-1; weak D call: TRBD2 (6 bases). Trimming removed 2 bases from V and 3 bases from J, with 8 bases in between. Germline V lookup: CDR1 MNHEY, CDR2 SVGAGI. CDR3 length: 14 amino acids. The CDR3 region has the DNA TGTGCCAGCAGTTACGTCGGGAGCTACAATGAGCAGTTCTTC. Protein sequence: CASSYVGSYNEQFF.

This clonotype has a handful of counts. J is TRBJ2-1 and V is TRBV5-1; D perhaps matches TRBD2 (5 bases). The V end was cut by 0 bases, the J end by 0 bases, with 13 bases between. Germline CDR1 reads SGHRS; CDR2 reads YFSETQ. CDR3 length: 17 amino acids. The CDR3: CASSLVRAASSYNEQFF. CDR3 in DNA: TGCGCCAGCAGCTTGGTACGAGCGGCAAGCTCCTACAATGAGCAGTTCTTC.

This clonotype was picked up a small number of times. The rearrangement uses TRBV2 and TRBJ1-1; possibly TRBD1 for D (6 bases). Germline loops: CDR1 SNHLY, CDR2 FYNNEI. The CDR3 length is 12 residues. Trimming removed 7 bases at V and 7 bases at J, with 13 bases between. DNA for the CDR3: TGTGCCAGCAATACAGGGTTCCTTGAAGCTTTCTTT. It encodes CASNTGFLEAFF.

The table lists this clonotype with a few counts. V is TRBV20-1 and J is TRBJ2-3, with no clear D. Germline lookup yields CDR1 DFQATT and CDR2 SNEGSKA (reference sequence). The length of the CDR3 is 12 residues. Between the trimmed V and J ends, which lost 6 bases and 6 bases, there was a span of 13 bases. CDR3: CSAVTSADTQYF. DNA of the CDR3: TGCAGTGCGGTGACCTCGGCGGATACGCAGTATTTT.

There are many counts of this clonotype. This rearrangement joins TRBV10-3 to TRBJ2-5, with unresolved D. V was trimmed by 3 bases and J by 5 bases, leaving 13 bases between them. The CDR3 totals 14 residues. CDR1 ENHRY and CDR2 SYGVKD come from the germline V gene. The CDR3 spells CAISDNPRMETQYF. Here the CDR3 DNA reads TGTGCCATCAGTGACAATCCAAGGATGGAGACCCAGTACTTC.

This clonotype was found a few times. This chain connects TRBV12-3 or TRBV12-4 to TRBJ2-3; tentatively, D is TRBD2 (7 bases). V lost 3 bases, J lost 3 bases, and 16 bases lay in between. The CDR3 loop spans 16 amino acids. CDR3 DNA sequence: TGTGCCAGCAGTTTTGGTGGGGGGGCCCCGACAGATACGCAGTATTTT. Residues: CASSFGGGAPTDTQYF.

The sample holds a few counts of this clonotype. The CDR3 nucleotides are TGTGCCAGCAGCCAAGAAATAAAGAGGAACAATGAGCAGTTCTTC. It is translated as CASSQEIKRNNEQFF. This rearrangement joins TRBV14 to TRBJ2-1; D is ambiguous. Trimming left V 0 bases short and J 5 bases short, with 11 bases between. The CDR3 covers 15 residues. From germline, CDR1 is SGHDN and CDR2 FVKESK.

This chain joins TRBV7-9 and TRBJ2-1; tentatively, D is TRBD1 (6 bases). Germline V gene data show CDR1 as SEHNR and CDR2 as FQNEAQ (reference sequence). CDR3 length: 13 amino acids. V dropped 8 bases and J dropped 8 bases, with 16 bases sitting between them. Here the CDR3 reads CASGGGREHEQFF. In DNA form, the CDR3 reads TGTGCCAGCGGTGGGGGCAGGGAGCATGAGCAGTTCTTC.

This clonotype was detected only once. V is TRBV2 and J is TRBJ2-7; the D is unclear. The V end lost 0 bases, the J end lost 5 bases, and 14 bases lay between the germline ends. The germline gives CDR1 SNHLY, CDR2 FYNNEI. The CDR3 extends over 15 amino acids. DNA for the CDR3: TGTGCCAGCAGTGAAGCGCTTTCCGTTGGTGACGAGCAGTACTTC. Translating gives CASSEALSVGDEQYF.

The CDR3 spells CASSSTSGRVYNEQFF. The CDR3 DNA reads as TGTGCCAGCAGTTCGACTAGCGGGAGGGTTTACAATGAGCAGTTCTTC. This rearrangement joins TRBV11-3 to TRBJ2-1; 14 positions match TRBD2. CDR1 SGHNT and CDR2 YENEEA come from the germline V gene. This CDR3 is built from 16 residues. Trimming at V came to 6 bases and at J to 4 bases, leaving 5 bases not matched to a gene. Supplemented by reference TRBV11-3 and TRBJ2-1, the full variable domain reads EAGVVQSPRYKIIEKKQPVAFWCNPISGHNTLYWYLQNLGQGPELLIRYENEEAVDDSQLPKDRFSAERLKGVDSTLKIQPAELGDSAVYLCASSSTSGRVYNEQFFGPGTRLTVL.

The chain uses TRBV5-5 and TRBJ2-1, with D possibly being TRBD1 (6 bases). Per germline, CDR1 SGHKS and CDR2 YYEKEE (reference sequence). The CDR3 runs 17 residues. The V end lost 2 bases, the J end lost 6 bases, and 21 bases lay between the germline ends. The CDR3 sequence is CASSLPLQTGLGNEQFF. CDR3 in DNA: TGTGCCAGCAGCTTACCCCTACAGACAGGTCTTGGCAATGAGCAGTTCTTC.

The rearrangement joins TRBV5-5 to TRBJ1-6; 7 nucleotides line up with TRBD1. Trimming cost V 3 bases and J 7 bases; bases outside gene matches: 10. CDR1 is SGHKS and CDR2 is YYEKEE in the germline V gene (reference sequence). The CDR3 contains 16 residues. The CDR3 protein is CASSSPTGNLNSPLHF. CDR3 DNA sequence: TGTGCCAGCAGCTCCCCGACAGGGAACTTGAATTCACCCCTCCACTTT.

The chain joins TRBV6-2 or TRBV6-3 to TRBJ2-1, with 8 bases that match TRBD1. This CDR3 spans 15 amino acids. Germline V gene data show CDR1 as MNHEY and CDR2 as SVGEGT. The V and J ends lost 5 bases and 3 bases, in that order; junction bases with no gene match: 6. CDR3 residues: CASSPDRGGYNEQFF. CDR3 DNA sequence: TGTGCCAGCAGTCCAGACAGGGGAGGCTACAATGAGCAGTTCTTC.

The CDR3 here is CSARVGWRERNTDTQYF. CDR3 bases: TGCAGTGCTAGAGTGGGGTGGCGGGAGAGGAACACAGATACGCAGTATTTT. The V gene is TRBV20-1, the J gene TRBJ2-3; 7 bases agree with TRBD2. The ends lost 1 base at V and 2 bases at J; junction bases unmatched: 12. This CDR3 is 17 amino acids long. Germline CDR1 reads DFQATT; CDR2 reads SNEGSKA (reference sequence).

The sample holds a few counts of this clonotype. The V gene is TRBV18, the J gene TRBJ1-3, with D perhaps matching TRBD1 (6 bases). V was pared by 6 bases and J by 7 bases, with 13 bases between. Germline loops: CDR1 KGHSH, CDR2 LQKENI. The CDR3 sequence is 13 residues long. CDR3 in DNA: TGTGCCAGCTCGGCCGACAGGAGCAACACCATATATTTT. Translated: CASSADRSNTIYF.

This clonotype was observed a few times. The chain joins TRBV3-1 to TRBJ2-1, with 8 bases that match TRBD2. Germline V gene lookup returns CDR1 LGHDT and CDR2 YNNKEL (reference sequence). The J segment lost 7 bases and the V segment lost 4 bases, leaving 3 bases of the junction unmatched. The CDR3 is made up of 13 amino acids. This CDR3 is CASSRGTRNEQFF. In DNA form, the CDR3 reads TGTGCCAGCAGCCGGGGGACTAGAAATGAGCAGTTCTTC.

The genes are TRBV5-1 and TRBJ2-2; D remains unclear. This CDR3 is 17 amino acids long. Trimming removed 5 bases from V and 4 bases from J, with 21 bases in between. In germline, CDR1 is SGHRS, CDR2 YFSETQ. The CDR3: CASRYSQRPGFTGELFF. The CDR3 DNA reads TGCGCCAGCAGATATAGCCAGCGTCCCGGATTCACCGGGGAGCTGTTTTTT.

This clonotype was seen a few times. The genes are TRBV7-2 and TRBJ2-7, with D perhaps TRBD1 (5 bases). The CDR3 contains 15 residues. Trimming took off 5 bases at V and 6 bases at J, with 20 bases between the two ends. Germline values: CDR1 SGHTA, CDR2 FQGNSA. CDR3 amino acids: CASSRQQFPVGEQYF. The CDR3 region has the DNA TGTGCCAGCAGCCGACAGCAATTTCCTGTGGGCGAGCAGTACTTC.